These 8 T cell receptor beta chains were sequenced from one sample in a study of PD-1 blockade in classical Hodgkin lymphoma (dated by TCRdb to the early 2020s). Receptor libraries were prepared by the immunoSEQ multiplex PCR assay. Imported from immuneACCESS, the table was reduced by TCRdb to in-frame sequences with V and J called. These copies leave out some clones; in studies compared against another copy, an unresolved V gene accounts for under half, and the cause of the remainder is not known. This sample gives tens of thousands of clones in total; approximately 86% of them show up just once. The ten largest clones capture approximately 7% of the sample. The sample's time point, from its label and the paper: cycle 4 day 1 (C4D1), after less than 7 weeks of nivolumab. All trial patients had relapsed after autologous stem cell transplantation, with cohorts A, B and C differing in prior brentuximab vedotin exposure.

The sequencing here drew on peripheral blood mononuclear cells (PBMCs), taken before the fourth cycle of nivolumab. Source of these receptors: a human donor with classical Hodgkin lymphoma.

The chain recombines TRBV5-1 with TRBJ2-1; a weak D match, TRBD1 (6 bases). The V and J ends lost 2 bases and 0 bases respectively, with 9 bases between them. The germline V gene has CDR1 SGHRS and CDR2 YFSETQ. The CDR3 extends over 15 amino acids. Here the CDR3 DNA reads TGCGCCAGCAGCTTCACAGGGCCCTCCTACAATGAGCAGTTCTTC. This translates into CASSFTGPSYNEQFF. Full variable domain (outside the CDR3, taken from reference TRBV5-1 and TRBJ2-1): KAGVTQTPRYLIKTRGQQVTLSCSPISGHRSVSWYQQTPGQGLQFLFEYFSETQRNKGNFPGRFSGRQFSNSRSEMNVSTLELGDSALYLCASSFTGPSYNEQFFGPGTRLTVL.

The chain is built from TRBV18 and TRBJ1-4, with unresolved D. The length of the CDR3 is 16 residues. The germline gives CDR1 KGHSH, CDR2 LQKENI. The V end lost 4 bases, the J end lost 0 bases, and 12 bases lay between the germline ends. CDR3 protein: CASSRSHTATNEKLFF. The CDR3 DNA reads as TGTGCCAGCTCACGATCCCATACTGCAACTAATGAAAAACTGTTTTTT.

J is TRBJ2-6 and V is TRBV27; D might be TRBD1 or TRBD2, each matching 5 bases. The germline V gene encodes CDR1 MNHEY and CDR2 SMNVEV (reference sequence). The CDR3 extends over 18 amino acids. V was shortened by 3 bases and J by 4 bases, with 19 bases between the two germline ends. As DNA, the CDR3 is TGTGCCAGCAGTTTTCTAAGGGGCCCACTAGGAGGGGCCAACGTCCTGACTTTC. As protein: CASSFLRGPLGGANVLTF.

The chain carries TRBV5-6 and TRBJ1-5; tentative D call: TRBD1 (6 bases). Deletions cut 3 bases from V and 3 bases from J, with 13 bases between. The CDR3 totals 15 residues. Germline V gives CDR1 SGHDT, CDR2 YYEEEE. The DNA for the CDR3 is TGTGCCAGCAGCTCACGGGGGCGGTTCAATCAGCCCCAGCATTTT. This sequence encodes CASSSRGRFNQPQHF. The whole variable domain, filled in from reference TRBV5-6 and TRBJ1-5, reads DAGVTQSPTHLIKTRGQQVTLRCSPKSGHDTVSWYQQALGQGPQFIFQYYEEEERQRGNFPDRFSGHQFPNYSSELNVNALLLGDSALYLCASSSRGRFNQPQHFGDGTRLSIL.

The chain recombines TRBV28 with TRBJ1-5; unclear D gene. Germline V lookup: CDR1 MDHEN, CDR2 SYDVKM. This CDR3 comprises 17 residues. The V and J ends lost 6 bases and 0 bases respectively, with 18 bases between them. The CDR3 loop reads CASSLRGLTNSNQPQHF. The CDR3 nucleotides read TGTGCCAGCAGCCTCAGAGGACTAACAAATAGCAATCAGCCCCAGCATTTT.

The V call is TRBV27, the J call TRBJ2-1; TRBD2 agrees at 9 bases. The germline gives CDR1 MNHEY, CDR2 SMNVEV (reference sequence). This CDR3 spans 14 amino acids. Trimming cost V 6 bases and J 7 bases; bases outside gene matches: 7. The CDR3 DNA follows: TGTGCCAGCAGCCCCGGGACTAGCATAAATGAGCAGTTCTTC. Its protein is CASSPGTSINEQFF.

The rearrangement links TRBV29-1 to TRBJ2-1, with TRBD2 identical over 8 bases. Looked up from germline, CDR1 is SQVTM and CDR2 is ANQGSEA. V gave up 1 base and J gave up 6 bases; unmatched junction bases: 8. CDR3 length equals 15 residues. CDR3 in amino acids: CSVEGERGFPNEQFF. The DNA for the CDR3 is TGCAGCGTTGAAGGGGAGCGGGGGTTTCCCAATGAGCAGTTCTTC.

The chain recombines TRBV11-2 with TRBJ2-5, with D possibly being TRBD1 (6 bases). Germline V gene lookup returns CDR1 SGHAT and CDR2 FQNNGV. The CDR3 sequence is 15 residues long. V gave up 5 bases and J gave up 3 bases, with 16 bases separating them. CDR3 residues: CASSGWGHRKETQYF. In nucleotides, the CDR3 is TGTGCCAGCAGCGGGTGGGGACATAGGAAAGAGACCCAGTACTTC.